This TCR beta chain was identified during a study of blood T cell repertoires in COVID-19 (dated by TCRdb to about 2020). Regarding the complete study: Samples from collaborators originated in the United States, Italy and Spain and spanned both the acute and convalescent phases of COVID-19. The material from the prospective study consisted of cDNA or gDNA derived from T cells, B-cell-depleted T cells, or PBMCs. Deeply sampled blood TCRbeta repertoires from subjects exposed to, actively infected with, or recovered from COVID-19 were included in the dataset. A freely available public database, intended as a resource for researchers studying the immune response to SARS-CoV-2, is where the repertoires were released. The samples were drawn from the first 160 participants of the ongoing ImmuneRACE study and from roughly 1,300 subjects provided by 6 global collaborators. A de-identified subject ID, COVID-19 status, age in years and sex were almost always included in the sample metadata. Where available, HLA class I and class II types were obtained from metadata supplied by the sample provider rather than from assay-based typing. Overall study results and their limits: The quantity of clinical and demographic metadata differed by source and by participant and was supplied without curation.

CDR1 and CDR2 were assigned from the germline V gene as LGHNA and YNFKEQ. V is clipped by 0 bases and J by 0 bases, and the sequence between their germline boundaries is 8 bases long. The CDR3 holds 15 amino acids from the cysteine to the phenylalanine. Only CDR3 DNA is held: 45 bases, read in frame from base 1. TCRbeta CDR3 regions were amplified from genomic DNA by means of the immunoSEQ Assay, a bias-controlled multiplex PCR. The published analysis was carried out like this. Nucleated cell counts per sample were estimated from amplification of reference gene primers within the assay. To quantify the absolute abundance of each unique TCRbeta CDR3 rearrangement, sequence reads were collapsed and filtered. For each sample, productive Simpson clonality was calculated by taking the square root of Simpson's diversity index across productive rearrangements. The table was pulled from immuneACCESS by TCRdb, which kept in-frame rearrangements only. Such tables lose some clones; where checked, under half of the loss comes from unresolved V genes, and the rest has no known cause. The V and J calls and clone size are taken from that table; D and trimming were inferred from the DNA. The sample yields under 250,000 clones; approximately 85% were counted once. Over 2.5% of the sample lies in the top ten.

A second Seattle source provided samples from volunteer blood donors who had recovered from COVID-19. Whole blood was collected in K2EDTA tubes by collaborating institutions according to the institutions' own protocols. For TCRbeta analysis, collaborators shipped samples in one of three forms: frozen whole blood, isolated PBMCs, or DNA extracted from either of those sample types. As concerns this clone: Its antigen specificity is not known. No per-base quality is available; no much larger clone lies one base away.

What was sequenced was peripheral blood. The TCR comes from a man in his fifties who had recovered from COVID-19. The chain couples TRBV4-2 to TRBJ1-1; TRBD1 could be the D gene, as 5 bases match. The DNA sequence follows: TGTGCCAGCAGCCAAGAGACAGCTATGAACACTGAAGCTTTCTTT. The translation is CASSQETAMNTEAFF.